This paragraph covers one T cell receptor (beta chain) sequence. This sample stems from a study of chemoradiotherapy in HPV16-positive cancers. This CDR3 is built from 14 residues. V was shortened by 7 bases and J by 0 bases, with 12 bases between the two germline ends. Germline V gene sequence: CDR1 MNHNY, CDR2 SVGAGI (reference sequence). Produced via immunoSEQ multiplex PCR; TCRdb's table is partial and in-frame only. The sample holds 1,100 or so clones; around 81% are singletons and the top ten take 5.9%. Sample: tumor tissue, taken from a patient who underwent chemoradiotherapy. This clonotype originated in a human donor with HPV-associated anogenital cancer. The rearrangement uses TRBV6-6 and TRBJ1-1, with D unresolved. Written as DNA, the CDR3 is TGTGCCAGCACGGCGGGATTCATGAACACTGAAGCTTTCTTT. Its protein is CASTAGFMNTEAFF.